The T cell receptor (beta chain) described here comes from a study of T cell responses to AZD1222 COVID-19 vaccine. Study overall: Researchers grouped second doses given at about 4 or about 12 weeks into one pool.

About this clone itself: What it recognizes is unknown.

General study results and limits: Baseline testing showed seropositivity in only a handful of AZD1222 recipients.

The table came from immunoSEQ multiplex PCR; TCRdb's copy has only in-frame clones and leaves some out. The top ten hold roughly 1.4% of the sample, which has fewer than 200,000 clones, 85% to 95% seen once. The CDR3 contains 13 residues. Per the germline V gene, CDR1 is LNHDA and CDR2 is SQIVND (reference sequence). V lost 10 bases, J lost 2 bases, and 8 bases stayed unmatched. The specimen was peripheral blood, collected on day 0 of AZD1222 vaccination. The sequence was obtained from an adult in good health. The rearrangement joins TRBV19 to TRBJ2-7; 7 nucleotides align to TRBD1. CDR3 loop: CATTRDRAYEQYF. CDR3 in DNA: TGTGCCACAACCCGGGACAGAGCCTACGAGCAGTACTTC.